This is a list of T cell receptor beta chains from one sample in a study of blood T cell repertoires in COVID-19. Profiling relied on immunoSEQ multiplex PCR, and the TCRdb table lists in-frame clones only, not all of them. The repertoire includes 300,000 to 450,000 clones, approximately 89% of them detected once, and 1% to 1.5% sits in the top ten. Sample: PBMCs or T cells enriched from blood (not recorded which). All receptors derive from a man aged 25-45 years who had recovered from COVID-19. The CDR3 runs from the conserved cysteine through the conserved F or W. A D gene is named only where the DNA matches it firmly.

D: -; V: TRBV2; J: TRBJ1-2; CDR3: CATYLANYGYTF; DNA: TGTGCCACCTACTTAGCAAACTATGGCTACACCTTC
D: TRBD1; V: TRBV4-2; J: TRBJ2-2; CDR3: CASSPRDSENGELFF; DNA: TGTGCCAGCAGCCCCAGGGACAGTGAAAACGGGGAGCTGTTTTTT
D: -; V: TRBV25-1; J: TRBJ1-1; CDR3: CASSESTTRTTEAFF; DNA: TGTGCCAGCAGTGAATCCACGACACGAACCACTGAAGCTTTCTTT
D: TRBD1; V: TRBV7-2; J: TRBJ2-3; CDR3: CASSRDRSTDTQYF; DNA: TGTGCCAGCAGCAGGGACAGAAGCACAGATACGCAGTATTTT
D: TRBD2; V: TRBV18; J: TRBJ2-1; CDR3: CASSPGLADYSEQFF; DNA: TGTGCCAGCTCTCCCGGACTAGCGGATTACTCTGAGCAGTTCTTC
D: -; V: TRBV5-1; J: TRBJ1-1; CDR3: CASSLQGGTEAFF; DNA: TGCGCCAGCAGCTTACAGGGTGGGACTGAAGCTTTCTTT
D: TRBD1; V: TRBV6-2/TRBV6-3; J: TRBJ2-7; CDR3: CASSSPDRGIYEQYF; DNA: TGTGCCAGCAGTTCCCCCGACAGGGGCATCTACGAGCAGTACTTC
D: TRBD1; V: TRBV7-9; J: TRBJ2-1; CDR3: CASSLRKSSRDRVNEQFF; DNA: TGTGCCAGCAGCTTAAGAAAATCGTCGAGGGACAGGGTCAATGAGCAGTTCTTC
D: -; V: TRBV2; J: TRBJ1-1; CDR3: CASTRADTEAFF; DNA: TGTGCCAGCACCAGGGCGGACACTGAAGCTTTCTTT
D: TRBD1; V: TRBV9; J: TRBJ2-7; CDR3: CASSVDETGPSGQYF; DNA: TGTGCCAGCAGCGTGGACGAGACAGGGCCCTCTGGGCAGTACTTC